A single sample is the source of the 26 T cell receptor beta chains below, sequenced in a study of OX40 agonist ivuxolimab in advanced cancers. Profiled with immunoSEQ multiplex PCR; TCRdb holds only in-frame clones, not every one. The data hold 7,500 to 10,000 clones, with approximately 71% observed a single time. Sequencing used CD4+ or CD8+ T cells sorted from blood, obtained in a trial of the OX40 agonist ivuxolimab. All receptors come from an adult with an advanced solid tumor such as melanoma, head and neck, liver or kidney cancer.

This clone was observed a handful of times. The V and J genes are TRBV11-1 and TRBJ2-7; possibly TRBD1 for D (5 bases). Per the germline V gene, CDR1 is SGHAT and CDR2 is FQDESV (reference sequence). CDR3 length equals 13 residues. Trimming cost V 2 bases and J 3 bases, with 8 bases left between them. CDR3 protein: CASSLSGFYEQYF. In DNA form, the CDR3 reads TGTGCCAGCAGCTTATCAGGGTTCTACGAGCAGTACTTC.

The table lists this clone with a few counts. J is TRBJ1-1 and V is TRBV9; no clear D gene. Trimming left V 3 bases short and J 0 bases short, with 6 bases between. CDR1 and CDR2 (germline): SGDLS, YYNGEE. This CDR3 region has 13 residues. The CDR3 coding sequence is TGTGCCAGCAGCGGAGTAATGAACACTGAAGCTTTCTTT. It is translated as CASSGVMNTEAFF.

CDR3 region: CASSLAPGVGNQPQHF. CDR3 DNA sequence: TGTGCCAGCAGCTTAGCCCCGGGGGTGGGCAATCAGCCCCAGCATTTT. The chain couples TRBV7-6 to TRBJ1-5, with D perhaps TRBD1 (5 bases). Germline V gives CDR1 SGHVS, CDR2 FNYEAQ. V was shortened by 0 bases and J by 2 bases, with 11 bases between the two germline ends. The CDR3 consists of 16 residues.

The chain recombines TRBV9 with TRBJ2-3; 10 positions match TRBD1. V lost 4 bases and J lost 5; bases outside the gene matches: 7. CDR3 size: 15 residues. Looked up from germline, CDR1 is SGDLS and CDR2 is YYNGEE. The CDR3 DNA reads TGTGCCAGCAGCCGGACAGGGGGTTCCGGAGATACGCAGTATTTT. Amino acid sequence: CASSRTGGSGDTQYF.

This clone was seen a few times. J is TRBJ2-5 and V is TRBV15, with D unresolved. The CDR3 covers 16 residues. V lost 0 bases to trimming and J lost 5 bases, with 16 bases between them. Germline values: CDR1 LNHNV, CDR2 YYDKDF (reference sequence). The CDR3 sequence is CATSRDQAWGLETQYF. DNA for the CDR3: TGTGCCACCAGCAGAGATCAGGCCTGGGGTCTCGAGACCCAGTACTTC.

DNA of the CDR3: TGTGCCAGCAGCGGACAGGGAATGAACACTGAAGCTTTCTTT. This sequence encodes CASSGQGMNTEAFF. The chain employs TRBV7-9 and TRBJ1-1; 8 nucleotides align to TRBD1. The CDR3 consists of 14 residues. Losses at the gene ends were 5 bases for V and 0 bases for J; bases not matched to a gene: 2. Germline CDR1 SEHNR, CDR2 FQNEAQ (reference sequence).

The chain joins TRBV9 to TRBJ1-3; the match to TRBD1 covers 7 bases. V was clipped by 5 bases and J by 14 bases; unmatched bases: 7. Germline V CDR1 and CDR2: SGDLS, YYNGEE. The CDR3 runs 11 residues. The CDR3 is CASRADRALYF. The CDR3 nucleotides are TGTGCCAGCAGGGCAGACAGGGCCCTATATTTT.

The chain couples TRBV7-8 to TRBJ1-3; weak D call: TRBD1 (6 bases). This CDR3 comprises 15 residues. Trimming cost V 4 bases and J 6 bases, with 16 bases left between them. The germline gives CDR1 SGHVS, CDR2 FQNEAQ. As DNA, the CDR3 is TGTGCCAGCAGCTCCCCTTGGGGACATGAAAACACCATATATTTT. This encodes CASSSPWGHENTIYF.

Only one count was recorded for this clone. The CDR3 nucleotides are TGTGCCAGCAGCGACAGGGTGGAGAACACCGGGGAGCTGTTTTTT. As protein: CASSDRVENTGELFF. The gene calls are TRBV6-6 and TRBJ2-2; 7 nucleotides match TRBD1. The CDR3 totals 15 residues. CDR1 and CDR2 (germline): MNHNY, SVGAGI (reference sequence). Trimming cost V 6 bases and J 1 base; bases outside gene matches: 5.

The rearrangement joins TRBV6-1 to TRBJ1-2; D not certain. The CDR3 contains 15 residues. Trimming left V 0 bases short and J 4 bases short, with 12 bases between. Germline values: CDR1 MNHNS, CDR2 SASEGT. The CDR3 DNA reads TGTGCCAGCAGTGAAGCGCTTGAGGCAGGCTATGGCTACACCTTC. This translates into CASSEALEAGYGYTF.

The rearrangement links TRBV5-1 to TRBJ2-2, with a possible D match to TRBD2 (6 bases). CDR1 and CDR2 (germline): SGHRS, YFSETQ. V was cut by 1 base and J by 3 bases, with 13 bases left in between. CDR3 length equals 16 residues. The chain's CDR3 is CASSLPWWGDTGELFF. CDR3 bases: TGCGCCAGCAGCTTGCCCTGGTGGGGGGACACCGGGGAGCTGTTTTTT.

This chain uses TRBV10-2 with TRBJ2-1, with 9 bases identical to TRBD2. Trimming cost V 5 bases and J 5 bases; bases outside gene matches: 4. Germline V gene sequence: CDR1 WSHSY, CDR2 SAAADI. The CDR3 loop spans 14 amino acids. The CDR3 DNA reads as TGCGCCAGCAGTCCCAGCGGGAGGAACAATGAGCAGTTCTTC. This translates into CASSPSGRNNEQFF.

This CDR3 is CASSSSASGEPYEQYF. DNA for the CDR3: TGTGCCAGCAGCTCCAGCGCTAGCGGAGAGCCCTACGAGCAGTACTTC. V usage is TRBV11-1 and J usage is TRBJ2-7, with TRBD2 matching over 7 bases. The germline V gene has CDR1 SGHAT and CDR2 FQDESV (reference sequence). With 4 bases clipped from V and 2 bases from J, the junction kept 11 bases outside the gene matches. This CDR3 has 16 residues.

The V and J genes are TRBV9 and TRBJ2-5; D is ambiguous. Trimming removed 0 bases from V and 1 base from J, with 10 bases in between. Per germline, CDR1 SGDLS and CDR2 YYNGEE. The CDR3 has 15 residues. CDR3 nucleotide sequence: TGTGCCAGCAGCGTAGACATCACATTCCAAGAGACCCAGTACTTC. As protein: CASSVDITFQETQYF.

As to this clone: The junction departs from germline at one end; a sequencing error may be responsible. The rearrangement links TRBV7-7 to TRBJ2-1; D perhaps matches TRBD2 (5 bases). Looked up from germline, CDR1 is SSHAT and CDR2 is FNYEAQ (reference sequence). This CDR3 has 16 residues. The CDR3 reads CASSIALRAPYNEQFF. CDR3 in DNA: TGTGCCAGCAGCATAGCTCTGAGGGCTCCCTACAATGAGCAGTTCTTC.

The chain employs TRBV6-7 and TRBJ1-6; 7 bases agree with TRBD1. TRBV6-7 has ORF status, its function being uncertain. J was trimmed by 9 bases and V by 11 bases; bases with no gene match: 13. There are 14 residues in the CDR3. The CDR3 region has the DNA TGTGCCGGCGGGGACAGTCAACGGGGTTCACCCCTCCACTTT. Translated: CAGGDSQRGSPLHF.

The chain carries TRBV4-1 and TRBJ1-3; D is unresolved. This CDR3 has 12 residues. The germline V gene has CDR1 MGHRA and CDR2 YSYEKL. Trimming removed 4 bases at V and 11 bases at J, with 12 bases between. CDR3 loop: CASSPSYFPIYF. In DNA form, the CDR3 reads TGCGCCAGCAGCCCTTCTTATTTCCCCATATATTTT.

The J gene is TRBJ1-4, the V gene TRBV11-2; 11 nucleotides agree with TRBD1. CDR1 is SGHAT, CDR2 FQNNGV, per germline. CDR3 length: 14 residues. J gave up 5 bases and V 4 bases, and 0 bases lay outside the gene matches. In DNA form, the CDR3 reads TGTGCCAGCAGCTGGGACAGGGGGAATGAAAAACTGTTTTTT. It encodes CASSWDRGNEKLFF.

This clone was counted between two and nine times. V is TRBV18 and J is TRBJ2-5, with TRBD2 identical over 8 bases. The length of the CDR3 is 15 residues. The V and J ends lost 2 bases and 2 bases, in that order; junction bases with no gene match: 4. Germline-derived CDR1 and CDR2 are KGHSH and LQKENI. The CDR3, as DNA: TGTGCCAGCTCACCAGAGCGGGGGTTACAAGAGACCCAGTACTTC. Residues: CASSPERGLQETQYF.

The chain has TRBV6-1 and TRBJ2-5, with 10 bases identical to TRBD2. V lost 8 bases and J lost 1; bases outside the gene matches: 7. The CDR3 has 15 residues. Germline values: CDR1 MNHNS, CDR2 SASEGT. The CDR3 region is CASGRASGGQETQYF. The CDR3 DNA follows: TGTGCCAGCGGACGGGCTAGCGGGGGCCAAGAGACCCAGTACTTC.

This clone turned up a few times. This sequence joins TRBV4-3 and TRBJ2-2; D gene unclear. Germline loops: CDR1 LGHNA, CDR2 YSLEER. This CDR3 has 14 amino acids. Trimming removed 1 base at V and 4 bases at J, with 7 bases between. The CDR3 loop is CASSQGAITGELFF. The CDR3 region has the DNA TGCGCCAGCAGCCAAGGGGCAATCACCGGGGAGCTGTTTTTT.

This chain connects TRBV7-8 to TRBJ2-5; D is possibly TRBD1 (7 bases). CDR3 length: 17 residues. V dropped 2 bases and J dropped 5 bases, with 21 bases sitting between them. CDR1 is SGHVS, CDR2 FQNEAQ, per germline. CDR3 sequence (DNA): TGTGCCAGCAGCTTACTCCCCAGGGGGGTCGGTTCTGAGACCCAGTACTTC. Its protein product is CASSLLPRGVGSETQYF. Based on the CDR3 plus reference TRBV7-8 and TRBJ2-5, the full variable domain is GAGVSQSPRYKVAKRGQDVALRCDPISGHVSLFWYQQALGQGPEFLTYFQNEAQLDKSGLPSDRFFAERPEGSVSTLKIQRTQQEDSAVYLCASSLLPRGVGSETQYFGPGTRLLVL.

V gene TRBV27 combines with J gene TRBJ2-1, with 7 bases that match TRBD2. The V segment lost 4 bases and the J segment 8 bases; nucleotides outside the gene matches: 8. The CDR3 sequence is 14 residues long. Germline CDR1 MNHEY, CDR2 SMNVEV (reference sequence). The CDR3 DNA follows: TGTGCCAGCAGTTCGGGGAGGGGCGCCGATGAGCAGTTCTTC. Its protein is CASSSGRGADEQFF.

The J gene is TRBJ2-1, the V gene TRBV6-1; D gene uncertain. The CDR3 runs 12 residues. V was cut by 2 bases and J by 7 bases, with 6 bases left in between. Germline-derived CDR1 and CDR2 are MNHNS and SASEGT. The CDR3 bases are TGTGCCAGCAGTGAATGGGATAATGAGCAGTTCTTC. This codes for CASSEWDNEQFF.

This rearrangement joins TRBV19 to TRBJ2-2, with 8 nucleotides matching TRBD1. The CDR3 length is 15 residues. With 4 bases clipped from V and 3 bases from J, the junction kept 4 bases outside the gene matches. Per germline, CDR1 LNHDA and CDR2 SQIVND (reference sequence). CDR3 sequence: CASSTGGSDTGELFF. For the CDR3, the DNA is TGTGCCAGTAGTACAGGGGGCTCGGACACCGGGGAGCTGTTTTTT.

This clone was seen more than once but under ten times. The chain has TRBV6-6 and TRBJ1-5; no firm D call. Germline V gene data show CDR1 as MNHNY and CDR2 as SVGAGI (reference sequence). CDR3 length: 13 residues. The V end was cut by 8 bases, the J end by 3 bases, with 11 bases between. CDR3 amino acids: CASFQADNQPQHF. The CDR3 DNA reads TGTGCCAGCTTCCAGGCCGACAATCAGCCCCAGCATTTT.